A single T cell receptor (beta chain) is shown here with its context. The antigen is not known. Trimming removed 5 bases from V and 1 base from J; junction bases left unmatched: 1. The CDR3 covers 15 residues. Germline assignment: CDR1 MNHEY and CDR2 SVGAGI. The data are from a study of cytomegalovirus exposure and HLA in healthy donors. In the PCR, 60 Vbeta and 13 Jbeta primers were used. Here immunoSEQ multiplex PCR was the method, and the copy in TCRdb shows in-frame clones only, minus some. The sample shows under 200,000 clones, over 60% of them seen only once. Study observations and caveats: The authors later found TCR association rates varying by HLA locus, with DRB1 most and HLA-C fewest. Association of a missense DCLRE1C variant with TCR beta V- and J-gene trimming was reported in a later analysis.

The receptor comes from a man aged 50 or older in good health and CMV-seropositive. The material sequenced was PBMCs. This chain links TRBV6-5 with TRBJ2-6; 8 positions agree with TRBD1. This chain's CDR3 is CASSGDRSGANVLTF. CDR3 DNA sequence: TGTGCCAGCAGTGGGGACAGGTCTGGGGCCAACGTCCTGACTTTC.